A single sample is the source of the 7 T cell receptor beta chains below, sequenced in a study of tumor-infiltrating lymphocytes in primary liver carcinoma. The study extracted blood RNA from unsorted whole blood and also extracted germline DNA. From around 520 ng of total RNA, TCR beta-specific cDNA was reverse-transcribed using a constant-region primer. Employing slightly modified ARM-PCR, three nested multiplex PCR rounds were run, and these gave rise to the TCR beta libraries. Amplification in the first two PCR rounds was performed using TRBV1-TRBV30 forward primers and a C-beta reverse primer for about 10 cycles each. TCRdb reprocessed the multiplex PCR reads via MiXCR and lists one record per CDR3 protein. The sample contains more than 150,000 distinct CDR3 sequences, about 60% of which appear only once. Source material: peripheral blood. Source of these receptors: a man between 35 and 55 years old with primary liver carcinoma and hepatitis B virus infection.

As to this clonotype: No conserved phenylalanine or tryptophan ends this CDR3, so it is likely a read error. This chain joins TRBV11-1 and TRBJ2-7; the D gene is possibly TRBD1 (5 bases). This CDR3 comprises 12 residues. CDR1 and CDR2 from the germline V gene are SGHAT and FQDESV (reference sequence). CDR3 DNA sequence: TGTGCCAACAGCTTCCAAGGGGTCGAGCAGTACTCC. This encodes CANSFQGVEQYS.

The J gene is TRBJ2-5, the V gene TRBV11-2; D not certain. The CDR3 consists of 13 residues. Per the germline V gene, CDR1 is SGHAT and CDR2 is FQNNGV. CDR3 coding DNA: TGTGCTTGCAGCACCAGTCTAGGGGAGACCCAGTACTTC. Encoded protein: CACSTSLGETQYF.

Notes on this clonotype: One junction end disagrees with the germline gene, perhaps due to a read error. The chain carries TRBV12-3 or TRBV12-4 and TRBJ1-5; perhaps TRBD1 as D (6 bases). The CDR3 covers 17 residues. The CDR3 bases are TGTGCCAGCAGTGAGGCAACAGGGCCGGCGGGCAATCAGTCCCAGCATTTT. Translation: CASSEATGPAGNQSQHF.

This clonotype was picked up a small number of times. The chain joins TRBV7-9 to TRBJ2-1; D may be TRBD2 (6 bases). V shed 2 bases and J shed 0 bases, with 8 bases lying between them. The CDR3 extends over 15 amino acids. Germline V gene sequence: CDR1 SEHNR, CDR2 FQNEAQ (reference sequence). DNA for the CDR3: TGTGCCAGCAGCTTATCGGGGGACTCCTACAATGAGCAGTTCTTC. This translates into CASSLSGDSYNEQFF.

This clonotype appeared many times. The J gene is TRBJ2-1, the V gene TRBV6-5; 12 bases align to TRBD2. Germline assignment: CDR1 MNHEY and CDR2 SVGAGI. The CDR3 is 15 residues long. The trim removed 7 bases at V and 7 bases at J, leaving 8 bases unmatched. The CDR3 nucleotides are TGTGCCAGCAACGACGTGACTAGCGGGAGAAATGAGCAGTTCTTC. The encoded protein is CASNDVTSGRNEQFF.

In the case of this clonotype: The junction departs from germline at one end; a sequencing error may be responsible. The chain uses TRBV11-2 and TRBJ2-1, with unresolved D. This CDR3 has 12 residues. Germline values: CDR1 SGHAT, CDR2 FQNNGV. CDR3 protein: CTSSLVPTPEFF. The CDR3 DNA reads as TGTACCAGCAGCTTAGTACCGACCCCCGAGTTCTTC.

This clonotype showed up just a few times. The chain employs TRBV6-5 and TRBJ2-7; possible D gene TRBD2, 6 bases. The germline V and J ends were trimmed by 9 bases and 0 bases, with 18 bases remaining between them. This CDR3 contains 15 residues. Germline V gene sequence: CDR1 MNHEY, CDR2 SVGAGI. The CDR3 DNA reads TGTGCCAGTGCCCCGGGGACTCTGAGCTCCTACGAGCAGTACTTC. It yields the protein CASAPGTLSSYEQYF.